One sample yielded the 27 T cell receptor beta chains listed below, sequenced in a study of cytomegalovirus exposure and HLA in healthy donors (dated by TCRdb to about 2017). Receptor amplification or capture employed the immunoSEQ multiplex PCR assay. A mixture of 60 forward primers for TCR Vbeta segments and 13 reverse primers for TCR Jbeta segments was used in the multiplex PCR. TCRdb re-hosts the immuneACCESS table, in-frame sequences only. Its copies lack some clones; in the studies checked, an unresolved V gene accounts for under half of them, and the cause for the rest is not known. The sample contains roughly 170,000 clones, roughly 71% of them found a single time. The leading ten clones occupy more than 1.3% of the sample. The sample was PBMCs. All receptors come from a girl aged 5 to 17 in good health and CMV-seronegative.

The gene calls are TRBV2 and TRBJ2-7, with a weak D call TRBD2 (6 bases). The CDR3 loop spans 13 amino acids. V was clipped by 8 bases and J by 2 bases, with 13 bases between them. CDR1 and CDR2 from the germline V gene are SNHLY and FYNNEI. The CDR3 bases are TGTGCCAGCGGGCCGGGGGATACCTACGAGCAGTACTTC. It yields the protein CASGPGDTYEQYF.

The chain employs TRBV30 and TRBJ1-4, with 9 positions matching TRBD1. The length of the CDR3 is 14 residues. CDR1 and CDR2 (germline): GTSNPN, SVGIG (reference sequence). The J segment lost 6 bases and the V segment lost 1 base, leaving 3 bases of the junction unmatched. The CDR3 DNA reads TGTGCCTGGAGTGAAGGACAGGGGTATGAAAAACTGTTTTTT. Residues: CAWSEGQGYEKLFF.

This clone was detected once. This chain joins TRBV29-1 and TRBJ2-7; 8 bases line up with TRBD1. CDR3 length: 13 residues. The junction had 10 bases not matched to a gene; V was cut back by 7 bases and J by 5 bases. Germline lookup yields CDR1 SQVTM and CDR2 ANQGSEA. The CDR3 DNA reads TGCAGCGGGGGGACAGGAACCACCCACGAGCAGTACTTC. This gives the protein CSGGTGTTHEQYF.

The genes are TRBV11-2 and TRBJ2-1; 9 bases align to TRBD1. V trimming: 3 bases; J trimming: 4 bases; junction bases outside the gene matches: 16. Germline loops: CDR1 SGHAT, CDR2 FQNNGV. The CDR3 is 19 amino acids. The CDR3 sequence is CASSFQQGAQVGSYNEQFF. Here the CDR3 DNA reads TGTGCCAGCAGCTTTCAACAGGGGGCGCAGGTGGGTAGTTACAATGAGCAGTTCTTC.

The gene calls are TRBV12-5 and TRBJ2-7; D might be TRBD1 (6 bases). CDR1 LGHNT and CDR2 FRNRAP come from the germline V gene. The CDR3 is made up of 15 amino acids. V was shortened by 4 bases and J by 2 bases, with 15 bases between the two germline ends. CDR3 sequence: CASGSTSGQPYEQYF. CDR3 sequence (DNA): TGTGCTAGTGGTTCGACATCCGGACAGCCCTACGAGCAGTACTTC. Drawing the rest from reference TRBV12-5 and TRBJ2-7, the complete variable domain is DARVTQTPRHKVTEMGQEVTMRCQPILGHNTVFWYRQTMMQGLELLAYFRNRAPLDDSGMPKDRFSAEMPDATLATLKIQPSEPRDSAVYFCASGSTSGQPYEQYFGPGTRLTVT.

V usage is TRBV18 and J usage is TRBJ2-3, with 7 bases aligning to TRBD2. The CDR3 has 17 residues. Trimming took 2 bases from V and 6 from J; bases not matched to a gene: 14. Germline V lookup: CDR1 KGHSH, CDR2 LQKENI. CDR3 in DNA: TGTGCCAGCTCACCAGGTAGCGGGCTGGCAAATATGGATACGCAGTATTTT. It specifies CASSPGSGLANMDTQYF.

The V gene is TRBV11-2, the J gene TRBJ2-1, with 7 bases that match TRBD2. Germline lookup yields CDR1 SGHAT and CDR2 FQNNGV. With 6 bases clipped from V and 0 bases from J, the junction kept 8 bases outside the gene matches. CDR3 size: 16 residues. For the CDR3, the DNA is TGTGCCAGCAGACCCTCACTAGCGACCTCCTACAATGAGCAGTTCTTC. Amino acids: CASRPSLATSYNEQFF. The full variable domain, rest sourced from reference TRBV11-2 and TRBJ2-1, is EAGVAQSPRYKIIEKRQSVAFWCNPISGHATLYWYQQILGQGPKLLIQFQNNGVVDDSQLPKDRFSAERLKGVDSTLKIQPAKLEDSAVYLCASRPSLATSYNEQFFGPGTRLTVL.

V gene TRBV7-3 combines with J gene TRBJ1-2; 9 nucleotides line up with TRBD1. There are 14 residues in the CDR3. Unmatched junction bases numbered 9, after V lost 5 bases and J lost 8 bases. Germline CDR1 reads SGHTA; CDR2 reads FQGTGA. The CDR3 DNA sequence: TGTGCCAGCAGCCCGGGGACAGGGTTGAGCGGCTACACCTTC. This gives the protein CASSPGTGLSGYTF.

Notes on this clone: The same CDR3 arises from other DNA sequences in this sample as well. The genes are TRBV5-1 and TRBJ2-2; D possibly corresponds to TRBD2 (5 bases). The germline V and J ends were trimmed by 5 bases and 4 bases, with 9 bases remaining between them. Germline CDR1 is SGHRS and CDR2 is YFSETQ. The CDR3 has 13 amino acids. The CDR3 DNA reads TGCGCCAGCAGTAGCCGGGGCACCGGGGAGCTGTTTTTT. Protein: CASSSRGTGELFF.

Only a few counts were recorded for this clone. The CDR3 sequence is CASSLGVGGRAEAFF. In nucleotides, the CDR3 is TGTGCCAGCAGTTTAGGGGTGGGGGGTCGGGCTGAAGCTTTCTTT. J is TRBJ1-1 and V is TRBV27; D is perhaps TRBD1 (5 bases). The length of the CDR3 is 15 residues. Germline V gives CDR1 MNHEY, CDR2 SMNVEV (reference sequence). The V gene lost 2 bases and the J gene lost 6 bases, with 16 bases spanning the gap.

The chain is built from TRBV6-5 and TRBJ2-5, with TRBD1 matching 7 bases. This CDR3 contains 15 residues. Trimming took 5 bases from V and 1 from J; bases not matched to a gene: 7. Germline values: CDR1 MNHEY, CDR2 SVGAGI. CDR3 loop: CASSLEGQVQETQYF. The CDR3 DNA follows: TGTGCCAGCAGTCTAGAAGGACAGGTCCAAGAGACCCAGTACTTC.

The chain couples TRBV15 to TRBJ1-3; TRBD1 is a possible D gene (6 bases). V was cut by 5 bases and J by 0 bases, with 17 bases left in between. The CDR3 loop spans 17 amino acids. Per the germline V gene, CDR1 is LNHNV and CDR2 is YYDKDF (reference sequence). The CDR3 DNA reads as TGTGCCACCAGCGGAGGACAGACCTTAAGCTCTGGAAACACCATATATTTT. Encoded protein: CATSGGQTLSSGNTIYF.

The V call is TRBV10-3, the J call TRBJ2-7, with D possibly being TRBD2 (6 bases). The germline gives CDR1 ENHRY, CDR2 SYGVKD. This CDR3 contains 13 residues. Trimming removed 2 bases from V and 4 bases from J, with 9 bases in between. The CDR3 is CAISEGGVYEQYF. CDR3 sequence (DNA): TGTGCCATCAGTGAGGGAGGGGTATACGAGCAGTACTTC.

This clone showed up just a few times. The rearrangement joins TRBV6-1 to TRBJ2-1; 10 nucleotides match TRBD2. V shed 3 bases and J 8 bases; nucleotides not matched to a gene: 7. Germline CDR1 and CDR2: MNHNS and SASEGT. This CDR3 contains 15 residues. The CDR3 here is CASSDSSGGAYEQFF. DNA of the CDR3: TGTGCCAGCAGTGACTCGAGCGGGGGGGCATATGAGCAGTTCTTC.

V usage is TRBV29-1 and J usage is TRBJ2-1; 10 nucleotides align to TRBD1. The junction had 9 bases not matched to a gene; V was cut back by 7 bases and J by 6 bases. This CDR3 comprises 14 residues. CDR1 and CDR2 from the germline V gene are SQVTM and ANQGSEA. CDR3 DNA sequence: TGCAGCGCCACCGGGACAGGGGCTTCCAATGAGCAGTTCTTC. Residues: CSATGTGASNEQFF.

This chain connects TRBV25-1 to TRBJ2-1; TRBD1 matches at 8 bases. The V segment lost 4 bases and the J segment 4 bases; nucleotides outside the gene matches: 9. Germline CDR1 reads MGHDK; CDR2 reads SYGVNS. CDR3 length equals 16 residues. The CDR3 nucleotides read TGTGCCAGCAGTGCTGAGACAGGGGCTTATTACAATGAGCAGTTCTTC. It is translated as CASSAETGAYYNEQFF.

The chain has TRBV27 and TRBJ2-1; TRBD1 might be the D (6 bases). CDR3 length equals 16 residues. Germline values: CDR1 MNHEY, CDR2 SMNVEV (reference sequence). The ends were cut back, 3 bases at V and 4 bases at J, with 16 bases in the middle. The CDR3 protein is CASSLSWTAIYNEQFF. CDR3 coding DNA: TGTGCCAGCAGTTTGAGTTGGACAGCCATTTACAATGAGCAGTTCTTC.

The chain carries TRBV5-6 and TRBJ1-1, with 7 bases lining up with TRBD1. The CDR3 runs to 15 residues. The junction had 10 bases not matched to a gene; V was cut back by 4 bases and J by 4 bases. CDR1 is SGHDT and CDR2 is YYEEEE in the germline V gene. The CDR3 here is CASSLSRTGRTEAFF. CDR3 nucleotide sequence: TGTGCCAGCAGCCTTAGCCGGACAGGTCGCACTGAAGCTTTCTTT.

V gene TRBV27 combines with J gene TRBJ2-7; TRBD1 aligns across 7 bases. Germline assignment: CDR1 MNHEY and CDR2 SMNVEV (reference sequence). This CDR3 has 13 residues. J was trimmed by 5 bases and V by 5 bases; bases with no gene match: 6. CDR3 DNA: TGTGCCAGCAGTCCGATACAGGGGAACGAGCAGTACTTC. Protein sequence: CASSPIQGNEQYF.

There are a few counts of this clone. The rearrangement uses TRBV27 and TRBJ2-2, with a tentative D call TRBD2 (5 bases). V lost 9 bases and J lost 4, with 15 bases in between. CDR3 length: 14 amino acids. CDR1 is MNHEY and CDR2 is SMNVEV in the germline V gene (reference sequence). Here the CDR3 reads CASGRAAFTGELFF. Here the CDR3 DNA reads TGTGCCAGTGGGCGGGCCGCATTCACCGGGGAGCTGTTTTTT.

CDR3 sequence reads: CAIKETASNEKLFF. CDR3 in DNA: TGTGCCATCAAGGAGACCGCGAGTAATGAAAAACTGTTTTTT. The V call is TRBV10-3, the J call TRBJ1-4, with no clear D. The CDR3 covers 14 residues. The V end lost 7 bases, the J end lost 4 bases, and 13 bases lay between the germline ends. Germline CDR1 ENHRY, CDR2 SYGVKD.

With regard to this clone: One junction end does not reproduce the germline sequence, and a read error may be involved. Distinct nucleotide sequences in the sample also encode this CDR3. The chain joins TRBV7-7 to TRBJ2-5, with 7 bases aligning to TRBD1. CDR1 is SSHAT and CDR2 is FNYEAQ in the germline V gene (reference sequence). This CDR3 spans 13 amino acids. The CDR3 DNA is TGTGCTAGCAGTACAGGGGTCACAGAGACCCAGTACTTC. Amino acid sequence: CASSTGVTETQYF.

The V call is TRBV5-1, the J call TRBJ1-1; D uncertain. The CDR3 totals 15 residues. Trimming shortened V by 0 bases and J by 1 base, and 10 bases separated the two germline ends. Germline V gives CDR1 SGHRS, CDR2 YFSETQ. CDR3 sequence (DNA): TGCGCCAGCAGCTTGGCGGATCAGCGGAACACTGAAGCTTTCTTT. It translates to CASSLADQRNTEAFF.

This chain uses TRBV27 with TRBJ1-4; no clear D gene. The V gene's germline CDR1 is MNHEY and CDR2 SMNVEV (reference sequence). The CDR3 covers 15 residues. Trimming pared 5 bases from V and 5 bases from J, leaving 15 bases between. The CDR3, as DNA: TGTGCCAGCAGTCCGGCGGGCTCCCCGAATGAAAAACTGTTTTTT. Translation: CASSPAGSPNEKLFF.

On this clone: Distinct nucleotide sequences in the sample also encode this CDR3. The chain links TRBV5-1 to TRBJ1-1; D is possibly TRBD1 (6 bases). V was shortened by 5 bases and J by 4 bases, with 24 bases between the two germline ends. The CDR3 extends over 17 amino acids. Germline V gene lookup returns CDR1 SGHRS and CDR2 YFSETQ. The CDR3 sequence is CASSPSLGAGAGTEAFF. The CDR3 bases are TGCGCCAGCAGTCCCAGTCTTGGCGCAGGGGCTGGCACTGAAGCTTTCTTT.

The chain couples TRBV5-6 to TRBJ1-2; 7 positions agree with TRBD1. J lost 7 bases, V lost 4 bases, and 7 bases had no gene match. Germline V gene lookup returns CDR1 SGHDT and CDR2 YYEEEE. The CDR3 contains 13 residues. The CDR3 sequence is CASSLDRVSGYTF. The CDR3 region has the DNA TGTGCCAGCAGCCTAGACAGGGTCAGTGGCTACACCTTC.

The chain couples TRBV6-6 to TRBJ2-1; D remains unclear. Between the trimmed V and J ends, which lost 6 bases and 0 bases, there was a span of 9 bases. Germline V CDR1 and CDR2: MNHNY, SVGAGI (reference sequence). The CDR3 length is 14 residues. CDR3 sequence: CASSATRSYNEQFF. CDR3 DNA sequence: TGTGCCAGCAGCGCAACGCGCTCCTACAATGAGCAGTTCTTC.